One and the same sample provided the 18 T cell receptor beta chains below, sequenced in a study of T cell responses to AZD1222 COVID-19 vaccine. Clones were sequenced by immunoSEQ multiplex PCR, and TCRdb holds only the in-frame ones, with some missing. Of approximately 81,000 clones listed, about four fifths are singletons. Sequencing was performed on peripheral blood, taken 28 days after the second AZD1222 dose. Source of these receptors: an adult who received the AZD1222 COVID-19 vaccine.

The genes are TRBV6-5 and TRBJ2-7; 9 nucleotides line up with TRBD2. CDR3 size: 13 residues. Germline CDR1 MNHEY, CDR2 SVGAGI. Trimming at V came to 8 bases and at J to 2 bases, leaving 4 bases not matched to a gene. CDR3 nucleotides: TGTGCCAGCTCGCCTAGCGGGACCTACGAGCAGTACTTC. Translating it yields CASSPSGTYEQYF.

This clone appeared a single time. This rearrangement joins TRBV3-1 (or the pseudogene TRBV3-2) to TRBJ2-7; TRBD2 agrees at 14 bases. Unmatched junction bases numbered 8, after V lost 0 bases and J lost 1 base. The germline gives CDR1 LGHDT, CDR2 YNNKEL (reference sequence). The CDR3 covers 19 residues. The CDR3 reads CASSQDRTSGRPLSYEQYF. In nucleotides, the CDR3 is TGTGCCAGCAGCCAAGATCGGACTAGCGGGAGGCCTCTTTCCTACGAGCAGTACTTC.

The CDR3 loop reads CASSLPLAAHYEQYF. The CDR3 DNA reads TGCGCCAGCAGCCTCCCCCTAGCGGCCCACTACGAGCAGTACTTC. This chain connects TRBV4-3 to TRBJ2-7; TRBD2 matches at 7 bases. The CDR3 runs 15 residues. In germline, CDR1 is LGHNA, CDR2 YSLEER. Trimming removed 4 bases from V and 3 bases from J; junction bases left unmatched: 9.

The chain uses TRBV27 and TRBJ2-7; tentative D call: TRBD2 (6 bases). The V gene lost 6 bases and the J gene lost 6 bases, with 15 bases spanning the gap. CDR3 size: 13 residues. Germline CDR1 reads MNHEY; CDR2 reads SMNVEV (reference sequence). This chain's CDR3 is CASRRPGEGEQYF. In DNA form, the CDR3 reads TGTGCCAGCAGGCGACCGGGGGAAGGCGAGCAGTACTTC.

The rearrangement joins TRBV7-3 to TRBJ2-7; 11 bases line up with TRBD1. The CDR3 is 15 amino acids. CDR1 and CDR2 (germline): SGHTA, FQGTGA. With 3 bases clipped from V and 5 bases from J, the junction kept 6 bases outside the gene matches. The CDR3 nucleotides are TGTGCCAGCAGCTTGACCGGGACAGGGGGGCACGAGCAGTACTTC. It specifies CASSLTGTGGHEQYF.

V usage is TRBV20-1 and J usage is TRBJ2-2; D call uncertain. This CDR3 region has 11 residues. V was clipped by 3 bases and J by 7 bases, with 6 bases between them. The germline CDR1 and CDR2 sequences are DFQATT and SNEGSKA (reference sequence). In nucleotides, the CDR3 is TGCAGTGCTAGGTGGGGCGGGGAGCTGTTTTTT. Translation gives CSARWGGELFF.

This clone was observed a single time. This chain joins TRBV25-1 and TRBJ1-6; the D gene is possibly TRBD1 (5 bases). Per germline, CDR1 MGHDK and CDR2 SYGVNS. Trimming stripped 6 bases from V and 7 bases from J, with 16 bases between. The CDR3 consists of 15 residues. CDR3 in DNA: TGTGCCAGCAGCGCTCGGGGGGGTTGGAATTCACCCCTCCACTTT. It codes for CASSARGGWNSPLHF.

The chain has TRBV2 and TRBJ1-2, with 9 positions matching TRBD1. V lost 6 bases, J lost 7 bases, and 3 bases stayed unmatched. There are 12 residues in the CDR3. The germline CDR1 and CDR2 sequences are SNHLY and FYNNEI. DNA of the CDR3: TGTGCCAGCAGGGGACAGGGCTCTGGCTACACCTTC. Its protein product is CASRGQGSGYTF. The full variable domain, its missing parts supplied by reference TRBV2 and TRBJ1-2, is EPEVTQTPSHQVTQMGQEVILRCVPISNHLYFYWYRQILGQKVEFLVSFYNNEISEKSEIFDDQFSVERPDGSNFTLKIRSTKLEDSAMYFCASRGQGSGYTFGSGTRLTVV.

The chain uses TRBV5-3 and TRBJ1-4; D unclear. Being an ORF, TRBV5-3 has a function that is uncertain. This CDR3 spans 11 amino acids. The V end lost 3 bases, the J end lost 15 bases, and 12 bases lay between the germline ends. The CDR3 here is CARSSPLKVFF. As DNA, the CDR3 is TGTGCCAGAAGCTCCCCCCTTAAGGTGTTTTTT.

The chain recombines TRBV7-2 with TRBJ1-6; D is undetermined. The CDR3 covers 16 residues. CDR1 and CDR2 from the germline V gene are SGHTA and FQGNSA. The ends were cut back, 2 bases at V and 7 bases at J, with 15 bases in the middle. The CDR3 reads CASSLLWAAQNSPLHF. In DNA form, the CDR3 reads TGTGCCAGCAGCTTACTCTGGGCAGCCCAAAATTCACCCCTCCACTTT.

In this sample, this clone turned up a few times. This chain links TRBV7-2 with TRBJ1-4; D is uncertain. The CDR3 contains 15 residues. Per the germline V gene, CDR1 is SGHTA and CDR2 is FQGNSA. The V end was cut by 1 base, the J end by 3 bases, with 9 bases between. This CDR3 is CASSLVKLSNEKLFF. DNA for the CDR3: TGTGCCAGCAGCTTAGTGAAACTGTCTAATGAAAAACTGTTTTTT.

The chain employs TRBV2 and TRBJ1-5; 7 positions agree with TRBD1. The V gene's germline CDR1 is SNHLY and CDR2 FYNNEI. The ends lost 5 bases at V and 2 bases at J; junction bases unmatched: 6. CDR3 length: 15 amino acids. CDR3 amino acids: CASSKTGNRNQPQHF. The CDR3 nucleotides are TGTGCCAGCAGTAAGACAGGGAATCGCAATCAGCCCCAGCATTTT. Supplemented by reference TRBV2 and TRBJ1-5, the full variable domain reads EPEVTQTPSHQVTQMGQEVILRCVPISNHLYFYWYRQILGQKVEFLVSFYNNEISEKSEIFDDQFSVERPDGSNFTLKIRSTKLEDSAMYFCASSKTGNRNQPQHFGDGTRLSIL.

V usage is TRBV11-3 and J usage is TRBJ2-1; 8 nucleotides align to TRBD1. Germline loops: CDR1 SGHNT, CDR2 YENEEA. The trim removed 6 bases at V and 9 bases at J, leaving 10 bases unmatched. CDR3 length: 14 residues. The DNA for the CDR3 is TGTGCCAGCAGACCTCCGACAGGGGTTGGTGAGCAGTTCTTC. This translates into CASRPPTGVGEQFF.

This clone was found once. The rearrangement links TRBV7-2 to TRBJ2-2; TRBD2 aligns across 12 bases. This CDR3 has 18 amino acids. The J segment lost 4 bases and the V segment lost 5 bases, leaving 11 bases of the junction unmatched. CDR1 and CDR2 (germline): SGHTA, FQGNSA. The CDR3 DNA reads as TGTGCCAGCAGCCTCGCCCTAGCGGGAGGGCCGAGCACCGGGGAGCTGTTTTTT. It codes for CASSLALAGGPSTGELFF.

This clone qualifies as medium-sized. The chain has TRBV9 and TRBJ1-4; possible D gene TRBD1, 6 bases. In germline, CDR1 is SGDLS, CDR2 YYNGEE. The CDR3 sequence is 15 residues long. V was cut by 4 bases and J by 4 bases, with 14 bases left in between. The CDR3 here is CASSHGGRNNEKLFF. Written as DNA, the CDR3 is TGTGCCAGCAGCCATGGGGGGCGGAATAATGAAAAACTGTTTTTT.

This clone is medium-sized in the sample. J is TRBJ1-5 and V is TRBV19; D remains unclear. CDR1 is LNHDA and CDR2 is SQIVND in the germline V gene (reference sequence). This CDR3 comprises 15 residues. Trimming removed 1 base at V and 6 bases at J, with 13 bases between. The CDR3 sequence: CASSIGRSRVQPQHF. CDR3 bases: TGTGCCAGTAGTATAGGTAGGTCCCGGGTTCAGCCCCAGCATTTT.

The CDR3 spells CASSPDRRLGYTF. Written as DNA, the CDR3 is TGTGCCAGCAGCCCCGACAGACGTTTGGGCTACACCTTC. The chain links TRBV3-1 (or the pseudogene TRBV3-2) to TRBJ1-2; tentative D call: TRBD1 (5 bases). The CDR3 runs 13 residues. Between the trimmed V and J ends, which lost 4 bases and 8 bases, there was a span of 14 bases. Germline V gene lookup returns CDR1 LGHDT and CDR2 YNNKEL (reference sequence).

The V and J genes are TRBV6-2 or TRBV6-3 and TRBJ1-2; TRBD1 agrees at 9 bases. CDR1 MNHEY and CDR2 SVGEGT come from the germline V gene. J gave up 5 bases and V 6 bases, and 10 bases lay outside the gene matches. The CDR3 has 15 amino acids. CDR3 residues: CASSLTTGGEYGYTF. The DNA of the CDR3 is TGTGCCAGCAGCCTTACAACAGGGGGCGAGTATGGCTACACCTTC.